Here is one TCR beta chain with its context. In germline, CDR1 is SGHRS, CDR2 YFSETQ. Germline trimming cut 4 bases from V and 5 bases from J; bases unmatched to any gene: 2. This CDR3 is 13 amino acids long. This sample was taken from a study of blood T cell repertoires in COVID-19. The method was immunoSEQ multiplex PCR; TCRdb's version includes in-frame clones alone and lacks a portion of them. Of approximately 230,000 clones in the sample, approximately 82% are singletons; the top ten hold about 15%. Clinical history reported by participants formed the basis on which cohorts were assigned. The clonotype was recovered from a man aged 35-49 years who had recovered from COVID-19. The chain joins TRBV5-1 to TRBJ2-5; 10 bases map to TRBD2. The sample was PBMCs or T cells enriched from blood (not recorded which). Written as DNA, the CDR3 is TGCGCCAGCAGCCTAGCGGGAGCCGAGACCCAGTACTTC. Its translation: CASSLAGAETQYF.